The sequence of this T cell receptor beta chain was determined in a study of T cells in localized non-small cell lung cancer. Clones were read by immunoSEQ multiplex PCR, and TCRdb kept only the in-frame ones, dropping some. The sample yields around 83,000 clones, approximately 86% seen once. In the case of this clone: Its antigen is currently unknown.

Overall study results and limits: Higher blood T cell density went with longer overall survival. Out of the top 100 tumor clones, a median about 50 were seen in adjacent lung. Uninvolved adjacent lung showed the highest T cell clonality, exceeding tumor. Heterogeneity is still possible, as just one tumor region was sequenced.

CDR3 length: 14 residues. The germline gives CDR1 MGHRA, CDR2 YSYEKL. With 1 base removed from V and 8 bases from J, the gap between germline ends came to 14 bases. The sequencing used peripheral blood, collected before any cancer treatment. This rearrangement joins TRBV4-1 to TRBJ1-2, with D maybe TRBD1 (6 bases). The clonotype was recovered from a man between 40 and 70 years old with stage I squamous cell lung carcinoma. CDR3 protein: CASSQVRGAFGYTF. The CDR3 DNA reads TGCGCCAGCAGCCAAGTCCGGGGGGCGTTCGGCTACACCTTC.